This record looks at one TCR beta chain sequence and its context. The antigen is unknown. The assay was immunoSEQ multiplex PCR, and TCRdb's table has in-frame clones only and misses some. In the table there are 43,000 or so clones, roughly 90% of which are singletons. The entry originates in a study of PD-1 blockade in classical Hodgkin lymphoma. Each patient relapsed following autologous stem cell transplantation, and prior brentuximab vedotin exposure differed. Study-wide results and limits: Patients with a complete response exhibited baseline diversity comparable to newly diagnosed patients.

The sequences come from peripheral blood mononuclear cells (PBMCs), collected at baseline. The sequence derives from a human donor with classical Hodgkin lymphoma.

The CDR3 DNA reads as TGTGCCAGCTCACCCGGGACCAAAAAACACACTGAAGCTTTCTTT. Translation gives CASSPGTKKHTEAFF. The chain is built from TRBV18 and TRBJ1-1, with a weak D call TRBD1 (5 bases). Trimming cost V 3 bases and J 3 bases, with 14 bases left between them. The CDR3 is made up of 15 amino acids. CDR1 is KGHSH and CDR2 is LQKENI in the germline V gene.